In its sample, the clone carrying this TCR beta chain ranks as medium-sized (0.01 to 0.1%). Its antigen is as yet unknown. The TCR beta CDR3 region underwent multiplex PCR amplification with 32 V and 13 J primers. TCRdb called the multiplex PCR reads again in MiXCR, with one record for every CDR3 protein. The sample shows a few thousand distinct CDR3 sequences, about 17% of them seen only once. Template came from bulk tumor genomic DNA, at roughly 610 ng per sample. Multiple biopsies spaced far apart were taken from each primary tumor during surgery. Undergoing curative surgery were patients whose non-small cell lung cancer was untreated and newly diagnosed. Trimming shortened V by 5 bases and J by 1 base, and 10 bases separated the two germline ends. This CDR3 comprises 14 residues. Germline CDR1 SGDLS, CDR2 YYNGEE. The data were taken from a study of immune heterogeneity within non-small cell lung tumors. Across the study: Histologically, several tumors were squamous cell carcinomas and about 11 were non-squamous carcinomas. The remaining 1 tumor was not otherwise specified.

Study results and caveats: Clonality of local T cells correlated moderately but significantly with local tumor mutational burden (R 0.3 to 0.4). Recurrence of identical dominant CDR3 beta clonotypes was observed across tumor sites within a patient, alongside site-unique high-frequency clones.

This chain joins TRBV9 and TRBJ1-3; D remains ambiguous. Material: lung tumor tissue. The receptor was derived from a man aged 40-55 years with non-small cell lung cancer. The CDR3 DNA sequence: TGTGCCAGCAGACCTTATAGTTCTGGAAACACCATATATTTT. Its translation is CASRPYSSGNTIYF. Supplemented by reference TRBV9 and TRBJ1-3, the full variable domain reads DSGVTQTPKHLITATGQRVTLRCSPRSGDLSVYWYQQSLDQGLQFLIQYYNGEERAKGNILERFSAQQFPDLHSELNLSSLELGDSALYFCASRPYSSGNTIYFGEGSWLTVV.